This passage covers 27 T cell receptor beta chains from one sample sequenced in a study of blood T cell repertoires in COVID-19. The repertoire was sequenced with immunoSEQ multiplex PCR; TCRdb's copy has only in-frame clones and lacks some. The repertoire consists of approximately 150,000 clones, with around nine tenths occurring once and the leading ten covering 8% to 9%. The sample comprised peripheral blood. The origin of the receptors is a woman aged 50 to 60 with active or convalescent COVID-19.

This chain's CDR3 is CASSVDGDRRGGYTF. CDR3 nucleotides: TGTGCCAGCAGCGTAGATGGGGACAGGCGAGGGGGCTACACCTTC. This chain connects TRBV9 to TRBJ1-2; 8 bases align to TRBD1. Germline CDR1 SGDLS, CDR2 YYNGEE. This CDR3 region has 15 residues. J lost 8 bases, V lost 0 bases, and 9 bases had no gene match.

The gene calls are TRBV7-2 and TRBJ1-2; D gene uncertain. The CDR3 covers 15 residues. The V gene's germline CDR1 is SGHTA and CDR2 FQGNSA. Trimming removed 0 bases from V and 3 bases from J, with 11 bases in between. CDR3: CASSLAGEGYYGYTF. The CDR3 DNA reads as TGTGCCAGCAGCTTAGCTGGTGAGGGATACTATGGCTACACCTTC.

V usage is TRBV19 and J usage is TRBJ1-1, with unresolved D. Germline values: CDR1 LNHDA, CDR2 SQIVND (reference sequence). This CDR3 comprises 13 residues. With 0 bases removed from V and 5 bases from J, the gap between germline ends came to 7 bases. CDR3 sequence reads: CASSIDGLTEAFF. DNA for the CDR3: TGTGCCAGTAGTATAGACGGTTTGACTGAAGCTTTCTTT.

The V gene is TRBV20-1, the J gene TRBJ2-3; TRBD2 matches at 9 bases. Germline CDR1 reads DFQATT; CDR2 reads SNEGSKA (reference sequence). This CDR3 spans 14 amino acids. Trimming took 3 bases from V and 2 from J; bases not matched to a gene: 3. The CDR3, as DNA: TGCAGTGCTAGTTTAGCGGGGGTCACAGATACGCAGTATTTT. Translated: CSASLAGVTDTQYF.

In its sample, this clone was seen once. The chain uses TRBV27 and TRBJ1-2, with no clear D. From germline, CDR1 is MNHEY and CDR2 SMNVEV (reference sequence). CDR3 length: 16 amino acids. V dropped 5 bases and J dropped 5 bases, with 21 bases sitting between them. The CDR3 DNA sequence: TGTGCCAGCAGTCCATCCTTTGGGCCCATCCTTTATGGCTACACCTTC. Translated: CASSPSFGPILYGYTF.

V usage is TRBV5-1 and J usage is TRBJ1-1; 7 bases are shared with TRBD1. In germline, CDR1 is SGHRS, CDR2 YFSETQ. Trimming cost V 1 base and J 0 bases; bases outside gene matches: 3. This CDR3 region has 15 residues. In nucleotides, the CDR3 is TGCGCCAGCAGCTTGATGGGACAGCTGAACACTGAAGCTTTCTTT. The encoded protein is CASSLMGQLNTEAFF.

The rearrangement uses TRBV28 and TRBJ2-2, with a tentative D call TRBD1 (6 bases). The CDR3 length is 15 residues. The germline V and J ends were trimmed by 6 bases and 5 bases, with 16 bases remaining between them. The germline V gene encodes CDR1 MDHEN and CDR2 SYDVKM. CDR3 sequence (DNA): TGTGCCAGCAGCCCCGGGACACACCGAACCGGGGAGCTGTTTTTT. Amino acid sequence: CASSPGTHRTGELFF. The full variable domain, with the rest looked up from reference TRBV28 and TRBJ2-2, is DVKVTQSSRYLVKRTGEKVFLECVQDMDHENMFWYRQDPGLGLRLIYFSYDVKMKEKGDIPEGYSVSREKKERFSLILESASTNQTSMYLCASSPGTHRTGELFFGEGSRLTVL.

The DNA for the CDR3 is TGTGCCAGCAGCCCTCCGGGACAGGGCAATGAGCAGTTCTTC. It encodes CASSPPGQGNEQFF. The rearrangement joins TRBV4-2 to TRBJ2-1, with TRBD1 identical over 9 bases. J was trimmed by 6 bases and V by 4 bases; bases with no gene match: 4. This CDR3 has 14 amino acids. CDR1 and CDR2 (germline): LGHNA, YNFKEQ.

The genes are TRBV29-1 and TRBJ1-2, with D possibly TRBD1 on 5 matching bases. CDR1 is SQVTM, CDR2 ANQGSEA, per germline. The CDR3 has 11 residues. Trimming removed 4 bases from V and 6 bases from J, with 9 bases in between. CDR3 residues: CSVVGLDGYTF. The CDR3 DNA is TGCAGCGTTGTGGGGCTGGATGGCTACACCTTC.

This rearrangement joins TRBV27 to TRBJ2-3, with TRBD1 matching over 11 bases. Germline trimming cut 4 bases from V and 3 bases from J; bases unmatched to any gene: 9. CDR3 length: 17 residues. From germline, CDR1 is MNHEY and CDR2 SMNVEV (reference sequence). The CDR3 DNA is TGTGCCAGCAGTTACCGGACAGGGGGCAGGGGGACAGATACGCAGTATTTT. Residues: CASSYRTGGRGTDTQYF.

The chain combines TRBV29-1 with TRBJ2-1; 9 bases map to TRBD2. The V gene end was trimmed by 4 bases and the J gene end by 8 bases; junction bases not matched to a gene: 3. This CDR3 has 12 amino acids. The germline V gene encodes CDR1 SQVTM and CDR2 ANQGSEA. CDR3: CSVGGRGDEQFF. The CDR3 coding sequence is TGCAGCGTTGGCGGGAGGGGCGATGAGCAGTTCTTC.

This clone was seen only a few times. The V call is TRBV2, the J call TRBJ2-1; 8 nucleotides match TRBD1. CDR3 length: 17 residues. Germline V gene sequence: CDR1 SNHLY, CDR2 FYNNEI. V gave up 7 bases and J gave up 0 bases; unmatched junction bases: 11. CDR3 DNA: TGTGCCAGCACCAGGGGGCCTATGACGAGCTCCTACAATGAGCAGTTCTTC. It encodes CASTRGPMTSSYNEQFF.

This chain uses TRBV6-5 with TRBJ2-3, with 9 positions matching TRBD2. The CDR3 consists of 15 residues. V lost 8 bases and J lost 5; bases outside the gene matches: 11. Germline V CDR1 and CDR2: MNHEY, SVGAGI. In DNA, the CDR3 is TGTGCCAGCGGCCAGACTAGCGGATCTATAGATACGCAGTATTTT. Protein sequence: CASGQTSGSIDTQYF.

Written as DNA, the CDR3 is TGTGCCTGGAGCGCAGGGTTTCTCGAGAGCGGCTACACCTTC. This gives the protein CAWSAGFLESGYTF. The chain is built from TRBV30 and TRBJ1-2, with a tentative D call TRBD1 (5 bases). The germline gives CDR1 GTSNPN, CDR2 SVGIG (reference sequence). V lost 3 bases and J lost 8, with 19 bases in between. The CDR3 totals 14 residues. Full variable domain (remainder filled in from reference TRBV30 and TRBJ1-2): SQTIHQWPATLVQPVGSPLSLECTVEGTSNPNLYWYRQAAGRGLQLLFYSVGIGQISSEVPQNLSASRPQDRQFILSSKKLLLSDSGFYLCAWSAGFLESGYTFGSGTRLTVV.

The chain is built from TRBV18 and TRBJ1-5; TRBD1 agrees at 10 bases. CDR3 length: 17 residues. Germline V CDR1 and CDR2: KGHSH, LQKENI. V lost 3 bases to trimming and J lost 0 bases; unmatched junction nucleotides: 5. Here the CDR3 DNA reads TGTGCCAGCTCACCCGGGACAGGGGTGTATAGCAATCAGCCCCAGCATTTT. Translation gives CASSPGTGVYSNQPQHF.

The gene calls are TRBV27 and TRBJ1-1; D ambiguous. V gave up 1 base and J gave up 5 bases, with 8 bases separating them. CDR3 length equals 13 residues. Germline V gene data show CDR1 as MNHEY and CDR2 as SMNVEV (reference sequence). CDR3 DNA sequence: TGTGCCAGCAGTTTATATGGGGAGACTGAAGCTTTCTTT. It yields the protein CASSLYGETEAFF.

This chain uses TRBV29-1 with TRBJ1-1; D might be TRBD1 (5 bases). Germline CDR1 and CDR2: SQVTM and ANQGSEA. This CDR3 is 14 amino acids long. V shed 1 base and J shed 1 base, with 10 bases lying between them. The CDR3 is CSVEGQYANTEAFF. CDR3 DNA: TGCAGCGTTGAAGGACAGTACGCGAACACTGAAGCTTTCTTT.

Here the CDR3 DNA reads TGCAGTGCTAGTAACAGGGGGAGCCCCCAGAGCTCCTATAATTCACCCCTCCACTTT. This encodes CSASNRGSPQSSYNSPLHF. The chain links TRBV20-1 to TRBJ1-6, with TRBD1 identical over 8 bases. V dropped 3 bases and J dropped 0; count of bases not matched to a gene: 13. From germline, CDR1 is DFQATT and CDR2 SNEGSKA (reference sequence). This CDR3 has 19 amino acids.

The gene calls are TRBV5-1 and TRBJ2-7, with D perhaps TRBD1 (6 bases). This CDR3 comprises 13 residues. Germline CDR1 and CDR2: SGHRS and YFSETQ. The V and J ends lost 4 bases and 1 base respectively, with 9 bases between them. The CDR3 nucleotides are TGCGCCAGCAGCAGAGACAGGTCCTACGAGCAGTACTTC. Residues: CASSRDRSYEQYF.

The rearrangement links TRBV11-2 to TRBJ2-1, with D tentatively TRBD2 (6 bases). Germline V lookup: CDR1 SGHAT, CDR2 FQNNGV. V was shortened by 4 bases and J by 2 bases, with 12 bases between the two germline ends. The CDR3 spans 15 residues. DNA of the CDR3: TGTGCCAGCAGCTATGGGGGAGGACCCTACAATGAGCAGTTCTTC. Its protein is CASSYGGGPYNEQFF.

The chain is built from TRBV27 and TRBJ2-1; 16 bases line up with TRBD2. The CDR3 sequence is 17 residues long. Losses at the gene ends were 5 bases for V and 7 bases for J; bases not matched to a gene: 8. Germline CDR1 is MNHEY and CDR2 is SMNVEV (reference sequence). CDR3 region: CASSQGTSGRAGNEQFF. CDR3 in DNA: TGTGCCAGCAGTCAAGGGACTAGCGGGAGGGCCGGAAATGAGCAGTTCTTC.

This clone has more than one count but fewer than ten. Other DNA sequences in this sample translate to the same CDR3. The chain couples TRBV7-2 to TRBJ2-3; TRBD2 agrees at 13 bases. CDR3 length: 19 residues. The germline V gene has CDR1 SGHTA and CDR2 FQGNSA. The V segment lost 3 bases and the J segment 2 bases; nucleotides outside the gene matches: 11. The CDR3 protein is CASSFRTSGGPRNTDTQYF. CDR3 coding DNA: TGTGCCAGCAGCTTCCGGACTAGCGGGGGCCCAAGAAACACAGATACGCAGTATTTT.

This chain connects TRBV4-3 to TRBJ2-1; possible D gene TRBD2, 5 bases. Trimming took 2 bases from V and 0 from J, leaving 14 bases between them. Germline V CDR1 and CDR2: LGHNA, YSLEER. The CDR3 contains 17 residues. The CDR3 DNA reads as TGCGCCAGCAGCCAAACGTGGACTTCCAGCTCCTACAATGAGCAGTTCTTC. Translated, it gives CASSQTWTSSSYNEQFF.

This clone was recorded once. V gene TRBV9 combines with J gene TRBJ1-2, with D tentatively TRBD1 (6 bases). The V end lost 0 bases, the J end lost 6 bases, and 15 bases lay between the germline ends. CDR1 and CDR2 from the germline V gene are SGDLS and YYNGEE. The CDR3 sequence is 15 residues long. CDR3 loop: CASSVGTEPWDGYTF. DNA of the CDR3: TGTGCCAGCAGCGTAGGGACAGAACCTTGGGATGGCTACACCTTC.

The chain recombines TRBV19 with TRBJ1-6; D is ambiguous. Germline assignment: CDR1 LNHDA and CDR2 SQIVND (reference sequence). CDR3 length: 14 amino acids. Trimming shortened V by 3 bases and J by 11 bases, and 14 bases separated the two germline ends. CDR3 in amino acids: CASSIGGRDPPLHF. The CDR3 nucleotides read TGTGCCAGTAGTATCGGAGGTCGGGATCCACCCCTCCACTTT.

The count of this clone is one. The genes are TRBV7-6 and TRBJ2-3; TRBD2 agrees at 7 bases. Per germline, CDR1 SGHVS and CDR2 FNYEAQ. The CDR3 spans 14 residues. J was trimmed by 5 bases and V by 1 base; bases with no gene match: 3. The chain's CDR3 is CASSLVASGDTQYF. For the CDR3, the DNA is TGTGCCAGCAGCTTAGTAGCTAGCGGAGATACGCAGTATTTT.

The rearrangement uses TRBV30 and TRBJ1-2, with D possibly matching TRBD1 (5 bases). Germline CDR1 GTSNPN, CDR2 SVGIG (reference sequence). The ends were cut back, 2 bases at V and 1 base at J, with 11 bases in the middle. The CDR3 covers 14 residues. The CDR3: CAWSPGEYNYGYTF. In nucleotides, the CDR3 is TGTGCCTGGAGTCCGGGGGAATATAACTATGGCTACACCTTC.